These 9 T cell receptor beta chains were sequenced from one sample in a study of cytomegalovirus exposure and HLA in healthy donors. PCR was performed using 60 Vbeta and 13 Jbeta primers. Here immunoSEQ multiplex PCR was the method, and the copy in TCRdb shows in-frame clones only, minus some. The sample lists 200,000 to 250,000 clones; more than 75% were seen once. The specimen was PBMCs. These receptors all come from a human donor in good health.

The chain has TRBV10-3 and TRBJ2-2; 13 bases align to TRBD2. The junction had 9 bases not matched to a gene; V was cut back by 4 bases and J by 7 bases. The CDR3 length is 17 residues. CDR1 and CDR2 from the germline V gene are ENHRY and SYGVKD. The CDR3 is CAISVAGTSGINGELFF. The CDR3 region has the DNA TGTGCCATCAGTGTGGCCGGGACTAGCGGGATTAACGGGGAGCTGTTTTTT.

This chain uses TRBV6-5 with TRBJ2-2, with TRBD1 as a possible D gene (5 bases). Germline CDR1 MNHEY, CDR2 SVGAGI. Trimming pared 5 bases from V and 4 bases from J, leaving 14 bases between. CDR3 size: 15 residues. CDR3 in DNA: TGTGCCAGCAGTCCCGGTGGGGCGGTCACCGGGGAGCTGTTTTTT. It translates to CASSPGGAVTGELFF.

This clone was seen once. The CDR3 is CASSLTGPTEQYF. The CDR3 region has the DNA TGTGCCAGCAGCCTGACAGGACCAACTGAGCAGTACTTC. The V and J genes are TRBV14 and TRBJ2-7, with D maybe TRBD1 (6 bases). This CDR3 has 13 amino acids. CDR1 SGHDN and CDR2 FVKESK come from the germline V gene. V dropped 4 bases and J dropped 7 bases, with 14 bases sitting between them.

The chain carries TRBV7-3 and TRBJ2-1, with 9 bases matching TRBD2. The V gene end was trimmed by 2 bases and the J gene end by 4 bases; junction bases not matched to a gene: 3. Germline V gene data show CDR1 as SGHTA and CDR2 as FQGTGA. The CDR3 has 15 amino acids. The CDR3 DNA reads TGTGCCAGCAGCTTAGCGGGGGGGCCGTACAATGAGCAGTTCTTC. Protein sequence: CASSLAGGPYNEQFF.

The rearrangement links TRBV7-6 to TRBJ1-3, with a weak D call TRBD1 (5 bases). There are 13 residues in the CDR3. The V end lost 6 bases, the J end lost 1 base, and 7 bases lay between the germline ends. Per the germline V gene, CDR1 is SGHVS and CDR2 is FNYEAQ. CDR3 coding DNA: TGTGCCAGCAGGCCAGGGTCTGGAAACACCATATATTTT. Translated: CASRPGSGNTIYF.

The V gene is TRBV29-1, the J gene TRBJ1-1, with a possible D match to TRBD1 (5 bases). The length of the CDR3 is 14 residues. Germline CDR1 and CDR2: SQVTM and ANQGSEA. V lost 8 bases to trimming and J lost 1 base, with 17 bases between them. DNA of the CDR3: TGCAGCTCGGGCGGGGCGCGGGAGAACACTGAAGCTTTCTTT. Translated: CSSGGARENTEAFF.

The rearrangement joins TRBV19 to TRBJ1-2; TRBD1 matches at 7 bases. After removal of 5 bases from V and 4 bases from J, the junction contained 10 bases not matched to a gene. The CDR3 runs to 15 residues. Germline V gene lookup returns CDR1 LNHDA and CDR2 SQIVND (reference sequence). The CDR3 is CASSPEGARVYGYTF. CDR3 DNA: TGTGCCAGTAGTCCTGAGGGGGCGCGTGTCTATGGCTACACCTTC. The full variable domain, completed using reference TRBV19 and TRBJ1-2, is DGGITQSPKYLFRKEGQNVTLSCEQNLNHDAMYWYRQDPGQGLRLIYYSQIVNDFQKGDIAEGYSVSREKKESFPLTVTSAQKNPTAFYLCASSPEGARVYGYTFGSGTRLTVV.

CDR3 amino acids: CASGPMDSGEGYTF. The CDR3 bases are TGTGCTAGTGGTCCAATGGACAGCGGTGAGGGCTACACCTTC. V and J are TRBV12-5 and TRBJ1-2; maybe TRBD1 (6 bases). Germline values: CDR1 LGHNT, CDR2 FRNRAP. The CDR3 is made up of 14 amino acids. Trimming shortened V by 5 bases and J by 8 bases, and 18 bases separated the two germline ends.

The chain couples TRBV18 to TRBJ2-7; no clear D gene. The CDR3 is made up of 12 amino acids. The V gene's germline CDR1 is KGHSH and CDR2 LQKENI. V was pared by 3 bases and J by 2 bases, with 5 bases between. In DNA form, the CDR3 reads TGTGCCAGCTCACCGTCGGCCTACGAGCAGTACTTC. It is translated as CASSPSAYEQYF.